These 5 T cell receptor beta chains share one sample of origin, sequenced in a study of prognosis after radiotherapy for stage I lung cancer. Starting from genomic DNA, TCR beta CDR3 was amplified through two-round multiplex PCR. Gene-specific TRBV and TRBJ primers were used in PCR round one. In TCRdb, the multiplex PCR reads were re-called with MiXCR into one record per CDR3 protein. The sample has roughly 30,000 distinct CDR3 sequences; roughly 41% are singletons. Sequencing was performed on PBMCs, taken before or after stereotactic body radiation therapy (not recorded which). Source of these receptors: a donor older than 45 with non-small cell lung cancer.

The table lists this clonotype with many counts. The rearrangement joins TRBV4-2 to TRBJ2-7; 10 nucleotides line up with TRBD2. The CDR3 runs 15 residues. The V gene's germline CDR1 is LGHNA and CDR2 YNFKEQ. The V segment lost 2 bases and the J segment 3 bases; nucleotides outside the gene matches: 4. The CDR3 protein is CASSQLSGGDYEQYF. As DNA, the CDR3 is TGTGCCAGCAGCCAACTGAGCGGGGGGGACTACGAGCAGTACTTC.

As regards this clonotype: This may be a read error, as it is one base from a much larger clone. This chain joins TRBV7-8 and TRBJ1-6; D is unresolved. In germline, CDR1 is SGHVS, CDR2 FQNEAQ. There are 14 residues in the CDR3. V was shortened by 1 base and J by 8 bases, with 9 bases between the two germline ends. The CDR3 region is CASSLVPGDSPLHF. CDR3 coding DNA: TGTGCCAGCAGCTTAGTGCCAGGAGATTCACCCCTCCACTTT.

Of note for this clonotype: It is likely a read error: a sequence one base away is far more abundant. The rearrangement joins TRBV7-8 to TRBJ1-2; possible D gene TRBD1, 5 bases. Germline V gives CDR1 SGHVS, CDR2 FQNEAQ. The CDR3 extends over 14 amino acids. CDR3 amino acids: CASSVNSGTYVYTF. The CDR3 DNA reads TGTGCCAGCAGCGTCAATTCCGGGACCTATGTCTACACCTTC.

The CDR3 protein is CASSPGASGYTDTQYF. Here the CDR3 DNA reads TGTGCCAGCAGCCCCGGGGCTAGCGGCTACACAGATACGCAGTATTTT. This rearrangement joins TRBV9 to TRBJ2-3; 7 bases map to TRBD2. Germline trimming cut 4 bases from V and 2 bases from J; bases unmatched to any gene: 10. Germline-derived CDR1 and CDR2 are SGDLS and YYNGEE. The CDR3 spans 16 residues.

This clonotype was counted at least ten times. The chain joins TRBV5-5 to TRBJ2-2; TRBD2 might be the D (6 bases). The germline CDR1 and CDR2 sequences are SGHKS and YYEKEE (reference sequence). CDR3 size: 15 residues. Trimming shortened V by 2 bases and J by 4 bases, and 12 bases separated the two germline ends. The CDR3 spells CASSFWGLSTGELFF. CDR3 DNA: TGTGCCAGCAGCTTCTGGGGACTCTCCACCGGGGAGCTGTTTTTT.